Below, 9 T cell receptor beta chains from the same sample are listed, as sequenced in a study of monozygotic twins with inflammatory bowel disease. No DNA is given; TCRdb re-called the 5' RACE reads and lists each CDR3 protein once. Here the sample table reports 330,000 or so distinct CDR3 sequences. Sequencing used blood. The source is a human donor with ulcerative colitis or Crohn's disease, or a healthy co-twin of an affected twin (not recorded which).

The gene calls are TRBV28 and TRBJ2-1; the TRBD2 assignment by TCRdb is unverifiable without DNA. Germline CDR1 and CDR2: MDHEN and SYDVKM. The CDR3 totals 14 residues. CDR3: CASTIGRNYNEQFF.

J is TRBJ2-1 and V is TRBV20-1. CDR1 and CDR2 (germline): DFQATT, SNEGSKA (reference sequence). The CDR3 is 14 residues long. CDR3 amino acids: CSARMVTSYNEQFF.

The chain has TRBV9 and TRBJ2-7. The germline CDR1 and CDR2 sequences are SGDLS and YYNGEE. The CDR3 runs 14 residues. The CDR3 loop is CASSVGPVSYEQYF.

The J gene is TRBJ2-5, the V gene TRBV7-2. Germline CDR1 and CDR2: SGHTA and FQGNSA. The CDR3 runs 15 residues. The CDR3 is CASSLGTILGETQYF.

The V call is TRBV6-1, the J call TRBJ1-1. The CDR3 has 14 amino acids. Per the germline V gene, CDR1 is MNHNS and CDR2 is SASEGT. CDR3: CASRVQGLNTEAFF.

This chain connects TRBV20-1 to TRBJ2-3. There are 14 residues in the CDR3. The germline V gene encodes CDR1 DFQATT and CDR2 SNEGSKA (reference sequence). CDR3 residues: CSASLELLADTQYF.

The chain uses TRBV28 and TRBJ1-5; TCRdb names TRBD1, which stays unverified in the absence of DNA. Germline-derived CDR1 and CDR2 are MDHEN and SYDVKM. There are 15 residues in the CDR3. The chain's CDR3 is CASNLSGASFQPQHF.

The chain has TRBV20-1 and TRBJ2-4. The CDR3 extends over 15 amino acids. Germline V gene sequence: CDR1 DFQATT, CDR2 SNEGSKA (reference sequence). The CDR3 sequence: CSARGPTQAKNIQYF.

V is TRBV2 and J is TRBJ2-5; the TCRdb D gene call, TRBD2, has no DNA to confirm it. The CDR3 runs to 16 residues. Germline V gives CDR1 SNHLY, CDR2 FYNNEI. CDR3 protein: CASRPGLAGNQETQYF.